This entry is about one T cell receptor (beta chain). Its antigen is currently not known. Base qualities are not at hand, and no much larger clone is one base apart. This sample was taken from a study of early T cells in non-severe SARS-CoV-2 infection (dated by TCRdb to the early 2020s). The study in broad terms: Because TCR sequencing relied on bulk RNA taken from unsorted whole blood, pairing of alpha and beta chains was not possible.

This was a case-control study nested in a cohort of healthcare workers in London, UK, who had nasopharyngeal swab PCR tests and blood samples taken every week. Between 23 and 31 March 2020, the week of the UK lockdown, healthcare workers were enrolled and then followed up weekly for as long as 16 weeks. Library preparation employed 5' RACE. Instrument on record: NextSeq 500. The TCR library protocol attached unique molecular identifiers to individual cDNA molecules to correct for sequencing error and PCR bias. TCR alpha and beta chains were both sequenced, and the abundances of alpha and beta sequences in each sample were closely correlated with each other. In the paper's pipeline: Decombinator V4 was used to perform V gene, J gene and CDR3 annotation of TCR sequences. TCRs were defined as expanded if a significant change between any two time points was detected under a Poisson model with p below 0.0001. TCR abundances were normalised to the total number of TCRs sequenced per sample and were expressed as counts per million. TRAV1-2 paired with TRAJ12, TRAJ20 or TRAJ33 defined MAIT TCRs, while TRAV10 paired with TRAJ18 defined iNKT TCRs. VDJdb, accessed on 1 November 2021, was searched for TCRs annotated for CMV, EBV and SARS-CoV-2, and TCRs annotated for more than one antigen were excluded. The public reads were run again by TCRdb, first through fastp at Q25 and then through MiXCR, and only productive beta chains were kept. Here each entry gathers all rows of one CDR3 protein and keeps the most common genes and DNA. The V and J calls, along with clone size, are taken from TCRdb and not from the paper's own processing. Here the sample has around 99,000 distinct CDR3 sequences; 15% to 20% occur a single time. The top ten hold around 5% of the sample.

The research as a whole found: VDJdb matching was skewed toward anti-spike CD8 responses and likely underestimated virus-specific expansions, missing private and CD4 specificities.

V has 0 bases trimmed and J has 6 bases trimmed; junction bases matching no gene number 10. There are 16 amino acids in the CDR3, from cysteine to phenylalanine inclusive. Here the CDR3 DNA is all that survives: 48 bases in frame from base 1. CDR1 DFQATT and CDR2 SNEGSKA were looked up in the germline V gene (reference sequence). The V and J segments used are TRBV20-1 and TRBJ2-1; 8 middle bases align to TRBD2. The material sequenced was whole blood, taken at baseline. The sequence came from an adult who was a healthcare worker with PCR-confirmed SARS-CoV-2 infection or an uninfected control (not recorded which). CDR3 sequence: CSARDLTSGVANEQFF. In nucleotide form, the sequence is TGCAGTGCTAGAGATCTCACTAGCGGAGTTGCCAATGAGCAGTTCTTC.